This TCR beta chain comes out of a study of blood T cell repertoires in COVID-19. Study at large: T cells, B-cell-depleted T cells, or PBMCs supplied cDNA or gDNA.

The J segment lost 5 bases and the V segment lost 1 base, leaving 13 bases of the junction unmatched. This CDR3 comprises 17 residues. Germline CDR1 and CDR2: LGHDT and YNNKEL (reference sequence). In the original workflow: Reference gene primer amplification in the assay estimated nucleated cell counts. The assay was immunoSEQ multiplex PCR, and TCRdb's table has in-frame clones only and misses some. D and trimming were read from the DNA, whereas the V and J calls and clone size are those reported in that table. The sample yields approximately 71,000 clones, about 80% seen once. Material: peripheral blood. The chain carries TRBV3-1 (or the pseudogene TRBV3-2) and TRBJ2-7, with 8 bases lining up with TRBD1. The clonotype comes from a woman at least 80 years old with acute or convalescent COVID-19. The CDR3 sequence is CASSQAGGAAGSDEQYF. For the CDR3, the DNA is TGTGCCAGCAGCCAAGCAGGGGGCGCGGCGGGTAGCGACGAGCAGTACTTC.